This TCR beta chain was sequenced during a study of CD8 T cells in Susac syndrome. As for this clonotype: What it recognizes is unknown.

Study-level findings and limits: It was acknowledged in the study that the number of individuals who were included in its TCR sequencing and HLA analysis was relatively small.

RNA totalling roughly 0.5 to 1 ug underwent reverse transcription with random hexamers. The immunoSEQ assay covered 54 Vbeta and 13 Jbeta segments for CDR3. TCRdb re-called the immunoSEQ multiplex PCR reads through MiXCR, storing one row per CDR3 protein. The table lists 330,000 or so distinct CDR3 sequences, about nine tenths of them singletons. The patients serving as multiple sclerosis controls were treatment-naive. They had stable or active relapsing-remitting disease and fulfilled revised McDonald criteria. Negative magnetic isolation gave CD8+ and CD4+ cells; FACS enriched CD8+ TEMRA. The sequenced sample consisted of CD8+ T cells from PBMCs. The receptor was derived from a human donor with multiple sclerosis.

The CDR3 loop is CASSFGNQGYEQYF. CDR3 DNA: TGTGCCAGCAGCTTCGGTAATCAAGGCTACGAGCAGTACTTC. This sequence joins TRBV9 and TRBJ2-7; D remains ambiguous. V lost 4 bases to trimming and J lost 3 bases, with 14 bases between them. Germline V gene data show CDR1 as SGDLS and CDR2 as YYNGEE. The CDR3 runs 14 residues.